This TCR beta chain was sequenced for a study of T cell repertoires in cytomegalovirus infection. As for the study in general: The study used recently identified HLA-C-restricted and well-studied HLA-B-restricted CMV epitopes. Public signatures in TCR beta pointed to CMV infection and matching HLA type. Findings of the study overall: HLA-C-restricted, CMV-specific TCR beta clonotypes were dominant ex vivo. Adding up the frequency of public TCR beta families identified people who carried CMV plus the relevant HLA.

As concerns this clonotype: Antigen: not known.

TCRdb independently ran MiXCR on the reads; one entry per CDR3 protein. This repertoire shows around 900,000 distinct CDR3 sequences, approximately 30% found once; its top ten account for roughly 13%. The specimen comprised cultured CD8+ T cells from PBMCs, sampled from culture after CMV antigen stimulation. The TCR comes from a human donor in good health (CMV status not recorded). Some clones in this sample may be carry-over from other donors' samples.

This CDR3 reads CASSSPGTGTYEQYF. The CDR3 DNA reads TGCGCCAGCAGTTCCCCCGGGACAGGGACTTACGAGCAGTACTTC. The chain has TRBV5-1 and TRBJ2-7; TRBD1 matches 9 bases. Germline CDR1 SGHRS, CDR2 YFSETQ. Trimming took 5 bases from V and 4 from J; bases not matched to a gene: 10. CDR3 size: 15 residues.